The next 5 T cell receptor beta chains were all read from a single sample in a study of vaccination and CD4 T cells after COVID-19. Sample treatment: approximately 11-day PBMC culture with coronavirus spike peptide pools or control peptides (ViraFEST assay). With the Oncomine TCR Beta short-read assay, DNA from cultured CD4+ T cells was sequenced. A single record per CDR3 protein comes from TCRdb applying MiXCR to the PCR reads. Of about 11,000 distinct CDR3 sequences in the sample, approximately 20% were seen once. Their recognized antigens are unknown. The specimen was CD4+ T cells from blood, cultured in vitro, collected after SARS-CoV-2 vaccination. Receptors originate from a human donor who had recovered from COVID-19.

This clonotype is termed medium-sized. This rearrangement joins TRBV20-1 to TRBJ1-2; no clear D. Germline-derived CDR1 and CDR2 are DFQATT and SNEGSKA (reference sequence). The CDR3 loop spans 14 amino acids. Trimming took 0 bases from V and 4 from J, leaving 12 bases between them. DNA for the CDR3: TGCAGTGCTAGAGAGGTCTCGGCTCTCTATGGCTACACCTTC. This encodes CSAREVSALYGYTF.

The rearrangement links TRBV7-2 to TRBJ2-1, with 9 positions matching TRBD2. Germline CDR1 reads SGHTA; CDR2 reads FQGNSA. V shed 5 bases, J shed 9 bases, and the junction held 14 bases outside the gene matches. CDR3 length: 16 amino acids. CDR3 coding DNA: TGTGCCAGCAGCCGCGGGGTGGGCGGGAGGGCTGCTGAGCAGTTCTTC. Its translation is CASSRGVGGRAAEQFF.

This clonotype came up a few times. The CDR3 nucleotides are TGTGCCAGTAGTCCCCTGGGAGCGGGAGGCTCAGATACGCAGTATTTT. The encoded protein is CASSPLGAGGSDTQYF. The rearrangement uses TRBV19 and TRBJ2-3; 9 bases align to TRBD2. Germline V CDR1 and CDR2: LNHDA, SQIVND (reference sequence). CDR3 length: 16 amino acids. V lost 5 bases to trimming and J lost 4 bases; unmatched junction nucleotides: 10.

The chain carries TRBV5-1 and TRBJ2-5; D possibly corresponds to TRBD2 (6 bases). CDR3 size: 16 residues. Trimming left V 3 bases short and J 5 bases short, with 20 bases between. Germline V gives CDR1 SGHRS, CDR2 YFSETQ. This CDR3 is CASSSLSGSIQETQYF. The CDR3 DNA reads TGCGCCAGCAGCTCCTTAAGCGGGTCCATACAGGAGACCCAGTACTTC.

A few counts support this clonotype. The chain has TRBV7-2 and TRBJ1-2; tentatively, D is TRBD1 (5 bases). Between the trimmed V and J ends, which lost 6 bases and 8 bases, there was a span of 16 bases. The CDR3 covers 13 residues. Germline V gene sequence: CDR1 SGHTA, CDR2 FQGNSA. The CDR3 DNA reads as TGTGCCAGCAGGATGAGCAGGGTCGAAGGCTACACCTTC. Protein: CASRMSRVEGYTF.